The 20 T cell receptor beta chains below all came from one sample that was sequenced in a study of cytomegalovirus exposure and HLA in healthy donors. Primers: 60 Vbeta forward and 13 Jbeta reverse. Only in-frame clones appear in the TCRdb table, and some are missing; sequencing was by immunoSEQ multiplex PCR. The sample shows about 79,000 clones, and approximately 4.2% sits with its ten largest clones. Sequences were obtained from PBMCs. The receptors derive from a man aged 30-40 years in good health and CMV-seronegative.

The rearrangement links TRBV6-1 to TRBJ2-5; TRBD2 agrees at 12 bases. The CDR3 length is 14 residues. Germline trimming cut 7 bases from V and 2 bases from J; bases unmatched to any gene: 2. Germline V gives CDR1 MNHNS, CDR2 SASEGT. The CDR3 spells CASTSGGEQETQYF. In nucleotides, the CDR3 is TGTGCCAGCACTAGCGGGGGGGAGCAAGAGACCCAGTACTTC.

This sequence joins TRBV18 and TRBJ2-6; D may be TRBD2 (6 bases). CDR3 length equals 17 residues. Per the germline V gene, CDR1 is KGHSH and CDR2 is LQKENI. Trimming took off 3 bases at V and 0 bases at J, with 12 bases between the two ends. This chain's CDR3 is CASSPEGPASGANVLTF. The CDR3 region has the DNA TGTGCCAGCTCACCGGAGGGGCCAGCCTCTGGGGCCAACGTCCTGACTTTC.

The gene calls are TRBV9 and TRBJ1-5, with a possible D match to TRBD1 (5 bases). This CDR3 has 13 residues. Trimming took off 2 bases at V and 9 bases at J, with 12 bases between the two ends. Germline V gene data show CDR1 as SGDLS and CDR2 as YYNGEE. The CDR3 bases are TGTGCCAGCAGCGTCACGGGGGTTGGGCCCCAGCATTTT. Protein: CASSVTGVGPQHF.

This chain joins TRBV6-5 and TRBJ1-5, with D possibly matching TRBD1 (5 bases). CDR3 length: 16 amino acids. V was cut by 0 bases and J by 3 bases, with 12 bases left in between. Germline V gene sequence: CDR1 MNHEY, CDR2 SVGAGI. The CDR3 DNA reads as TGTGCCAGCAGTTACTCTTTCAGGGTACCCAATCAGCCCCAGCATTTT. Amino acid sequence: CASSYSFRVPNQPQHF.

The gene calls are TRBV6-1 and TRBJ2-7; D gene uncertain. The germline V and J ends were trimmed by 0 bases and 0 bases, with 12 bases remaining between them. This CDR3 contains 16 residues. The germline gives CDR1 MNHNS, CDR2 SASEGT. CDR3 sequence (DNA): TGTGCCAGCAGTGAAGCGGGCCTCTTCAGCTCCTACGAGCAGTACTTC. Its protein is CASSEAGLFSSYEQYF.

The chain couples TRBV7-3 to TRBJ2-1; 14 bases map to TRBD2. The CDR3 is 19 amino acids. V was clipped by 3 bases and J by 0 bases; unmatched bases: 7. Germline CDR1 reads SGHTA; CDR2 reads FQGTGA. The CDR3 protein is CASSFPGLAGDSSYNEQFF. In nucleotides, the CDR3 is TGTGCCAGCAGCTTTCCGGGACTAGCGGGAGATAGCTCCTACAATGAGCAGTTCTTC.

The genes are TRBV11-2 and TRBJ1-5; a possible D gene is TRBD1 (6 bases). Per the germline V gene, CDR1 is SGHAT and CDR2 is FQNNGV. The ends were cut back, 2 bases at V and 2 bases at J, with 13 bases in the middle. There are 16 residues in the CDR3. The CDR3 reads CASSLIPGDGNQPQHF. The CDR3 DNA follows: TGTGCCAGCAGCTTAATCCCAGGGGACGGCAATCAGCCCCAGCATTTT.

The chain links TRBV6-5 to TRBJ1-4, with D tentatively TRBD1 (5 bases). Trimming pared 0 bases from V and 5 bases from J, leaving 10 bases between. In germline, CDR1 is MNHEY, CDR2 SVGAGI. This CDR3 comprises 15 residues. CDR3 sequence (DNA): TGTGCCAGCAGTTACTCGAACCAGGGCAATGAAAAACTGTTTTTT. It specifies CASSYSNQGNEKLFF.

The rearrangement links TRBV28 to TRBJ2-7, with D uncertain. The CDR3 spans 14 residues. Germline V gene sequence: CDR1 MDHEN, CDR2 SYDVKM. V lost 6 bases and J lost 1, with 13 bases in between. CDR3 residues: CASSPILPSYEQYF. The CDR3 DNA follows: TGTGCCAGCAGCCCAATACTACCGTCCTACGAGCAGTACTTC.

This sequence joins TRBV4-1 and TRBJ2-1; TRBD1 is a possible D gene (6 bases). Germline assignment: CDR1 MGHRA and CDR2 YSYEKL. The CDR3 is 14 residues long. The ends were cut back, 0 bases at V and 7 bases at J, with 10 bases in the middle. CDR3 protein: CASSQDDRWNEQFF. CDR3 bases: TGCGCCAGCAGCCAAGACGACAGGTGGAATGAGCAGTTCTTC.

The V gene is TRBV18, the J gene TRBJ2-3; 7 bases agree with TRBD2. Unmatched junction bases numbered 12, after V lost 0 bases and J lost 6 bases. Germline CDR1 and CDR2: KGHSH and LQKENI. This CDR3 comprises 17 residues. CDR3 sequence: CASSPPSQGGPRDTQYF. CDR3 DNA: TGTGCCAGCTCACCACCCTCTCAGGGAGGGCCTCGCGATACGCAGTATTTT.

CDR3 sequence reads: CATNYEQYF. For the CDR3, the DNA is TGTGCCACCAATTACGAGCAGTACTTC. This chain uses TRBV27 with TRBJ2-7; D is undetermined. The CDR3 is 9 residues long. V gave up 10 bases and J gave up 4 bases, with 5 bases separating them. Germline V CDR1 and CDR2: MNHEY, SMNVEV (reference sequence).

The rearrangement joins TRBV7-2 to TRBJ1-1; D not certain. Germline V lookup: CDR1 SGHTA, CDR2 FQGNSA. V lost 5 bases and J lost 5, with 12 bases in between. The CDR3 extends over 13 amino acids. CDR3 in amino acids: CASSPYRETEAFF. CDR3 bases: TGTGCCAGCAGCCCCTACCGAGAGACTGAAGCTTTCTTT. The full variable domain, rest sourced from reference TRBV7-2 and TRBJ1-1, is GAGVSQSPSNKVTEKGKDVELRCDPISGHTALYWYRQSLGQGLEFLIYFQGNSAPDKSGLPSDRFSAERTGGSVSTLTIQRTQQEDSAVYLCASSPYRETEAFFGQGTRLTVV.

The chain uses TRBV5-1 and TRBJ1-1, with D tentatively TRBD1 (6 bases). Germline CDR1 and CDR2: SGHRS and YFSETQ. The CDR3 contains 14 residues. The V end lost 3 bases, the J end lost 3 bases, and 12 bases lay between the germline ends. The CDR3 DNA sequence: TGCGCCAGCAGCTATGGGGGGGGCTACACTGAAGCTTTCTTT. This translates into CASSYGGGYTEAFF.

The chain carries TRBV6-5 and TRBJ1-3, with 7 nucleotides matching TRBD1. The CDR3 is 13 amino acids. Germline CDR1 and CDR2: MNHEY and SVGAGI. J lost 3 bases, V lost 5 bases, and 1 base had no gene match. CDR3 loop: CASSPGGGNTIYF. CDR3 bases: TGTGCCAGCAGTCCAGGGGGTGGAAACACCATATATTTT.

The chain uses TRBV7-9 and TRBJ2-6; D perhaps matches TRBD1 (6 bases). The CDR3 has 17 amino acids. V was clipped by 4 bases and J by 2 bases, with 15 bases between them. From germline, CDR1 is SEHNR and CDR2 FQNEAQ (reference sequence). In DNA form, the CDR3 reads TGTGCCAGCAGCTCCAGGGGACCCGGACCTGGGGCCAACGTCCTGACTTTC. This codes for CASSSRGPGPGANVLTF.

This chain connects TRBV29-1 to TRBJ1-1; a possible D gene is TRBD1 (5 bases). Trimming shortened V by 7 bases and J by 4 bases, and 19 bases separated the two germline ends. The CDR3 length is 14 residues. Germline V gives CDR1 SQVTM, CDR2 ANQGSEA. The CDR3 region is CSAKLYRGGTEAFF. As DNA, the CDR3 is TGCAGCGCAAAGCTTTACCGGGGGGGCACTGAAGCTTTCTTT.

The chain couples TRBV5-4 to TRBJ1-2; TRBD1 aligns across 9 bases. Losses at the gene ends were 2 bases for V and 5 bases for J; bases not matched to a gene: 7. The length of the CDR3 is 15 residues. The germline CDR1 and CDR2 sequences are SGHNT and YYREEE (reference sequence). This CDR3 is CASSFLDRGSYGYTF. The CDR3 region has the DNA TGTGCCAGCAGCTTCCTGGACAGGGGATCGTATGGCTACACCTTC.

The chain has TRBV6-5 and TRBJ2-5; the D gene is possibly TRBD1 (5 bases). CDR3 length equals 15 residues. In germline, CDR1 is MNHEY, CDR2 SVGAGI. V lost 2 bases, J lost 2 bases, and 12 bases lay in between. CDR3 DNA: TGTGCCAGCAGTTACGGGGCTGGAACTCAAGAGACCCAGTACTTC. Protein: CASSYGAGTQETQYF.

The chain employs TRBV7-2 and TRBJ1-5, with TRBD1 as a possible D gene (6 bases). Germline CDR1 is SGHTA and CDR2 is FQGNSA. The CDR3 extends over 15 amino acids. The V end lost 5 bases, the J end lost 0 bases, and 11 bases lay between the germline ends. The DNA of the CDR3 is TGTGCCAGCAGCGTGGACAGTATTAGCAATCAGCCCCAGCATTTT. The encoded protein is CASSVDSISNQPQHF.